These 21 T cell receptor beta chains were sequenced from one sample in a study of control samples from healthy donors and cancer patients. Sequencing was performed with immunoSEQ multiplex PCR; in TCRdb, only in-frame clones are kept and a portion is missing. The sample has about 150,000 clones, roughly 94% seen once. Material for sequencing was blood. The receptor source for this set is a woman between 40 and 55 years old in good health.

This clone showed up just once. V and J are TRBV11-3 and TRBJ1-2; 8 bases are shared with TRBD1. Germline CDR1 and CDR2: SGHNT and YENEEA. This CDR3 has 15 residues. V trimming: 5 bases; J trimming: 7 bases; junction bases outside the gene matches: 12. As DNA, the CDR3 is TGTGCCAGCAGCGGGGAGGGGACAGGCGCTTTTGGCTACACCTTC. Its translation: CASSGEGTGAFGYTF.

The chain is built from TRBV15 and TRBJ1-4; 9 bases map to TRBD1. V trimming: 6 bases; J trimming: 10 bases; junction bases outside the gene matches: 9. The CDR3 has 14 amino acids. Germline CDR1 and CDR2: LNHNV and YYDKDF (reference sequence). Written as DNA, the CDR3 is TGTGCCACCAGGGTGGGACAGGGAGAAGGAAAACTGTTTTTT. The encoded protein is CATRVGQGEGKLFF.

The table lists this clone with a count of one. The V and J genes are TRBV11-1 and TRBJ1-1; 8 bases are shared with TRBD1. V was pared by 3 bases and J by 3 bases, with 9 bases of the junction left unmatched. CDR3 size: 16 residues. The germline V gene encodes CDR1 SGHAT and CDR2 FQDESV (reference sequence). The CDR3 is CASSFHLQGEYTEAFF. In nucleotides, the CDR3 is TGTGCCAGCAGCTTCCATCTACAGGGGGAGTACACTGAAGCTTTCTTT.

The chain joins TRBV11-2 to TRBJ1-6; D is uncertain. Deletions cut 2 bases from V and 8 bases from J, with 7 bases between. Germline CDR1 is SGHAT and CDR2 is FQNNGV. The CDR3 has 13 residues. This chain's CDR3 is CASSLQRDSPLHF. Written as DNA, the CDR3 is TGTGCCAGCAGCTTACAAAGGGATTCACCCCTCCACTTT.

This chain joins TRBV7-2 and TRBJ2-1; TRBD2 matches 10 bases. CDR3 length equals 15 residues. Per germline, CDR1 SGHTA and CDR2 FQGNSA. The V segment lost 5 bases and the J segment 0 bases; nucleotides outside the gene matches: 1. The CDR3 loop is CASSPSGSSYNEQFF. Written as DNA, the CDR3 is TGTGCCAGCAGCCCTAGCGGGAGCTCCTACAATGAGCAGTTCTTC. Complete variable domain (other parts from reference TRBV7-2 and TRBJ2-1): GAGVSQSPSNKVTEKGKDVELRCDPISGHTALYWYRQSLGQGLEFLIYFQGNSAPDKSGLPSDRFSAERTGGSVSTLTIQRTQQEDSAVYLCASSPSGSSYNEQFFGPGTRLTVL.

The chain is built from TRBV27 and TRBJ2-1; D may match TRBD1 or TRBD2 (5 bases each). The CDR3 totals 15 residues. Looked up from germline, CDR1 is MNHEY and CDR2 is SMNVEV (reference sequence). Trimming removed 8 bases at V and 0 bases at J, with 14 bases between. CDR3 sequence: CASGRDPSSYNEQFF. As DNA, the CDR3 is TGTGCCAGCGGCCGGGACCCGAGCTCCTACAATGAGCAGTTCTTC.

The V call is TRBV19, the J call TRBJ2-7; no reliable D call. Trimming shortened V by 4 bases and J by 0 bases, and 10 bases separated the two germline ends. Germline assignment: CDR1 LNHDA and CDR2 SQIVND (reference sequence). The CDR3 is 14 amino acids. Written as DNA, the CDR3 is TGTGCCAGTAGTACTTCCCTCAGCTCCTACGAGCAGTACTTC. Protein sequence: CASSTSLSSYEQYF.

The chain links TRBV6-1 to TRBJ2-5; TRBD1 might be the D (5 bases). Germline CDR1 is MNHNS and CDR2 is SASEGT. V lost 1 base and J lost 5, with 17 bases in between. The CDR3 length is 16 residues. This chain's CDR3 is CASSEGVGAVGETQYF. The CDR3 bases are TGTGCCAGCAGTGAAGGGGTAGGGGCGGTAGGGGAGACCCAGTACTTC.

The J gene is TRBJ1-3, the V gene TRBV19; D is unresolved. The CDR3 spans 14 residues. The V gene lost 2 bases and the J gene lost 0 bases, with 5 bases spanning the gap. Germline loops: CDR1 LNHDA, CDR2 SQIVND (reference sequence). DNA for the CDR3: TGTGCCAGTAGTATAAGGGCCTCTGGAAACACCATATATTTT. It yields the protein CASSIRASGNTIYF.

This clone occurred once. The chain combines TRBV30 with TRBJ2-3; D call uncertain. V lost 0 bases, J lost 5 bases, and 3 bases lay in between. Germline loops: CDR1 GTSNPN, CDR2 SVGIG (reference sequence). The CDR3 totals 11 residues. The CDR3, as DNA: TGTGCCTGGAGTGTAGGAGATACGCAGTATTTT. Protein: CAWSVGDTQYF.

V usage is TRBV16 and J usage is TRBJ1-2; D possibly corresponds to TRBD1 (5 bases). The CDR3 is 14 residues long. Germline lookup yields CDR1 KGHSY and CDR2 FQNENV. V lost 0 bases and J lost 4, with 9 bases in between. The CDR3 reads CASSQSEQVYGYTF. The DNA for the CDR3 is TGTGCCAGCAGCCAATCGGAACAGGTCTATGGCTACACCTTC.

V gene TRBV7-9 combines with J gene TRBJ1-5; D gene ambiguous. V lost 5 bases and J 0 bases, leaving 14 bases between the germline ends. CDR1 SEHNR and CDR2 FQNEAQ come from the germline V gene (reference sequence). The CDR3 runs 16 residues. Here the CDR3 DNA reads TGTGCCAGCAGCCCGGAGGGAGGTATTAGCAATCAGCCCCAGCATTTT. It is translated as CASSPEGGISNQPQHF.

The V call is TRBV28, the J call TRBJ2-7; maybe TRBD1 (5 bases). This CDR3 has 13 amino acids. V lost 6 bases and J lost 2, with 11 bases in between. CDR1 and CDR2 (germline): MDHEN, SYDVKM. CDR3: CASRPQATYEQYF. CDR3 in DNA: TGTGCCAGCAGACCACAGGCCACCTACGAGCAGTACTTC.

The J gene is TRBJ1-4, the V gene TRBV4-3; the D is unclear. This CDR3 contains 16 residues. The V end was cut by 0 bases, the J end by 2 bases, with 10 bases between. Germline V lookup: CDR1 LGHNA, CDR2 YSLEER. CDR3 bases: TGCGCCAGCAGCCAAGATACGTTGAGGACTAATGAAAAACTGTTTTTT. Translating gives CASSQDTLRTNEKLFF.

This clone was detected a few times. Additional DNA sequences in this sample encode the identical CDR3. The chain uses TRBV3-1 (or the pseudogene TRBV3-2) and TRBJ2-1; D is unresolved. Trimming cost V 4 bases and J 6 bases, with 7 bases left between them. Germline CDR1 and CDR2: LGHDT and YNNKEL (reference sequence). The CDR3 is made up of 12 amino acids. The CDR3 sequence: CASSLLGNEQFF. The DNA for the CDR3 is TGTGCCAGCAGCCTTCTGGGCAATGAGCAGTTCTTC.

This chain connects TRBV7-6 to TRBJ2-7, with 11 bases that match TRBD1. Per the germline V gene, CDR1 is SGHVS and CDR2 is FNYEAQ. The CDR3 sequence is 16 residues long. The ends lost 0 bases at V and 4 bases at J; junction bases unmatched: 5. This chain's CDR3 is CASSLASGQGGYEQYF. The CDR3 DNA reads TGTGCCAGCAGCTTAGCCTCGGGACAGGGGGGGTACGAGCAGTACTTC.

The gene calls are TRBV6-5 and TRBJ2-2; weak D call: TRBD2 (5 bases). This CDR3 region has 13 residues. The germline gives CDR1 MNHEY, CDR2 SVGAGI. Trimming removed 6 bases at V and 7 bases at J, with 12 bases between. The CDR3, as DNA: TGTGCCAGCAGACTAGTCTCCAGCGGGGAGCTGTTTTTT. Its translation: CASRLVSSGELFF.

The J gene is TRBJ2-5, the V gene TRBV5-1; the D gene could be TRBD1 or TRBD2 (6 bases each). The CDR3 spans 15 residues. Trimming left V 4 bases short and J 1 base short, with 14 bases between. The germline gives CDR1 SGHRS, CDR2 YFSETQ. The CDR3 DNA reads as TGCGCCAGCAGCAAACGTTCGGGGGCCCAAGAGACCCAGTACTTC. It yields the protein CASSKRSGAQETQYF.

The chain uses TRBV15 and TRBJ1-4; possibly TRBD1 for D (5 bases). The CDR3 is 16 residues long. Per the germline V gene, CDR1 is LNHNV and CDR2 is YYDKDF (reference sequence). V gave up 1 base and J gave up 8 bases, with 17 bases separating them. This CDR3 reads CATSRGGEGRREKLFF. Here the CDR3 DNA reads TGTGCCACCAGCAGAGGGGGGGAGGGGAGGCGAGAAAAACTGTTTTTT.

The chain couples TRBV13 to TRBJ1-2; D might be TRBD1 (6 bases). V lost 5 bases to trimming and J lost 8 bases, with 18 bases between them. Germline assignment: CDR1 PRHDT and CDR2 FYEKMQ (reference sequence). The CDR3 contains 14 residues. The CDR3 protein is CASSTRTASGGYTF. CDR3 nucleotides: TGTGCCAGCAGCACTCGGACAGCCTCGGGGGGCTACACCTTC.

This sequence joins TRBV20-1 and TRBJ2-3, with 7 bases fitting TRBD2. CDR1 and CDR2 (germline): DFQATT, SNEGSKA (reference sequence). The CDR3 contains 13 residues. V was clipped by 3 bases and J by 3 bases; unmatched bases: 3. CDR3 coding DNA: TGCAGTGCTAGTGCCGGGGGGACAGATACGCAGTATTTT. Its translation is CSASAGGTDTQYF.